This TCR beta chain was profiled in a study of naive and memory T cell subsets. Broader study findings: Gini index rose across naive, CM, EM and EMRA in CD4 and CD8. Especially in CD8 cells, naive repertoires contained a few larger clonotypes, possibly CD45RA-re-expressing memory cells.

The beta constant-region primer was an equimolar mix of two oligonucleotides covering TRBC1 and TRBC2. Four rounds of PCR amplified the ligated cDNA using nested alpha and beta constant-region primers plus SP2. A 12-nucleotide UMI and the SP2 primer were added to the cDNA 3' end by oligonucleotide ligation. TCRdb itself ran the UMI-ligation and nested PCR reads through MiXCR, one entry per CDR3 protein. The sample has tens of thousands of distinct CDR3 sequences; 9% are singletons. Germline assignment: CDR1 LNHNV and CDR2 YYDKDF (reference sequence). With V trimmed by 0 bases and J by 5 bases, 3 bases remained unmatched. The CDR3 covers 14 residues. CMV status came from CD4+ T cell IFNgamma after overnight CMV lysate stimulation of fresh PBMCs. A remark on this clonotype: No antigen is known for it.

What was sequenced was naive CD8+ T cells from blood. This chain links TRBV15 with TRBJ2-7, with TRBD2 matching 8 bases. The clonotype originates from a human donor in good health. The CDR3 loop is CATSRDSGTHEQYF. As DNA, the CDR3 is TGTGCCACCAGCAGAGATAGCGGGACCCACGAGCAGTACTTC.